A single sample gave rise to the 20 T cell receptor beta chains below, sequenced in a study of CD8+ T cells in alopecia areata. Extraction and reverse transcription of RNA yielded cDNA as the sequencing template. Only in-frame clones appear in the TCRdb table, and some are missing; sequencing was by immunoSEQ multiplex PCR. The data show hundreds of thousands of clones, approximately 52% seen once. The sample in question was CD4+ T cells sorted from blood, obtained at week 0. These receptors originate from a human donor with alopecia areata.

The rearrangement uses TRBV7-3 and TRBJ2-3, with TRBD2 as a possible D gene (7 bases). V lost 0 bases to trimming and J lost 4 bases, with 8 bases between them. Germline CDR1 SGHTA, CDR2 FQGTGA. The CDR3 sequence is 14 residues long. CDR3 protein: CASSLTGGPDTQYF. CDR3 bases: TGTGCCAGCAGCTTAACGGGGGGGCCAGATACGCAGTATTTT.

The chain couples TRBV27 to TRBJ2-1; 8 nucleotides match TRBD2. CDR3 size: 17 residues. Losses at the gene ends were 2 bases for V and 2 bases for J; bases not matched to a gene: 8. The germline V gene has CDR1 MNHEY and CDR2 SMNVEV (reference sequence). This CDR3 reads CASSLPTSGTTYNEQFF. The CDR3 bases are TGTGCCAGCAGTTTACCAACTAGCGGAACTACCTACAATGAGCAGTTCTTC.

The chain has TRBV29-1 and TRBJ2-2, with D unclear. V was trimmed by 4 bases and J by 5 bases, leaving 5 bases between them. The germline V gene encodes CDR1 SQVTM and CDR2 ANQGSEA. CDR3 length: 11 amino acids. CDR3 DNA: TGCAGCGTTGGTGGTACCGGGGAGCTGTTTTTT. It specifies CSVGGTGELFF.

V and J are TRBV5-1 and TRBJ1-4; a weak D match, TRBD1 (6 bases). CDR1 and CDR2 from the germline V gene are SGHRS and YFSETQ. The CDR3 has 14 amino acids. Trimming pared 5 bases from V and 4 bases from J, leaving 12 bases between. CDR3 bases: TGCGCCAGCAGACGGGACATGGGTAATGAAAAACTGTTTTTT. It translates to CASRRDMGNEKLFF.

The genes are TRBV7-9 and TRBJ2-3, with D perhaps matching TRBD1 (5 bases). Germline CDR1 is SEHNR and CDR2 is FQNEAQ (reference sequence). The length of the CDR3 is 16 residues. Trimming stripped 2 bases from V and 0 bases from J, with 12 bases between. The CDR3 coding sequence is TGTGCCAGCAGCTTATCCAGGGCCACTAGCACAGATACGCAGTATTTT. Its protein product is CASSLSRATSTDTQYF. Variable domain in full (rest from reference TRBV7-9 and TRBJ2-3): DTGVSQNPRHKITKRGQNVTFRCDPISEHNRLYWYRQTLGQGPEFLTYFQNEAQLEKSRLLSDRFSAERPKGSFSTLEIQRTEQGDSAMYLCASSLSRATSTDTQYFGPGTRLTVL.

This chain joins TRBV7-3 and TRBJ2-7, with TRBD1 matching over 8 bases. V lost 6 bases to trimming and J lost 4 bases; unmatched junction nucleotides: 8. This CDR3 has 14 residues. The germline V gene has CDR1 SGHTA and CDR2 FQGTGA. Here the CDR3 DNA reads TGTGCCAGCAGGGCCGGGACAGGACCGTACGAGCAGTACTTC. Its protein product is CASRAGTGPYEQYF.

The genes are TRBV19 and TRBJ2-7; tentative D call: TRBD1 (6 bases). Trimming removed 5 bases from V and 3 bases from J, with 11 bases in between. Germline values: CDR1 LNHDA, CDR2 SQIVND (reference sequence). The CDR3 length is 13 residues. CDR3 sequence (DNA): TGTGCCAGTAGTGTACAGGGTGGCTACGAGCAGTACTTC. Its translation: CASSVQGGYEQYF.

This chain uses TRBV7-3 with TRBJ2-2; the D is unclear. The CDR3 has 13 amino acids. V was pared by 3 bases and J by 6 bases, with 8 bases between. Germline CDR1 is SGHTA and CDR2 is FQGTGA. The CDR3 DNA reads TGTGCCAGCAGCTTCGAACGATCCGGGGAGCTGTTTTTT. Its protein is CASSFERSGELFF.

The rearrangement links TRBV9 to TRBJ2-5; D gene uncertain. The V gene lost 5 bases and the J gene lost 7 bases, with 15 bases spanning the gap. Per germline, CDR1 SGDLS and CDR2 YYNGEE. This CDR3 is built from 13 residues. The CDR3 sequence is CASRRRRPGTQYF. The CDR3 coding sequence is TGTGCCAGCAGACGCCGACGGCCCGGGACCCAGTACTTC. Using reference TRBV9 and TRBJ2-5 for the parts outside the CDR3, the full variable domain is DSGVTQTPKHLITATGQRVTLRCSPRSGDLSVYWYQQSLDQGLQFLIQYYNGEERAKGNILERFSAQQFPDLHSELNLSSLELGDSALYFCASRRRRPGTQYFGPGTRLLVL.

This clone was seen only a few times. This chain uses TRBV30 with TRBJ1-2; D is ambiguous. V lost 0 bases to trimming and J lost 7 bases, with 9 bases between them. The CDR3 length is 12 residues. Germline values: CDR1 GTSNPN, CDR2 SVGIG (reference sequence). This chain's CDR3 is CAWSVYSSGYTF. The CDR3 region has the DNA TGTGCCTGGAGTGTCTACTCGAGTGGCTACACCTTC.

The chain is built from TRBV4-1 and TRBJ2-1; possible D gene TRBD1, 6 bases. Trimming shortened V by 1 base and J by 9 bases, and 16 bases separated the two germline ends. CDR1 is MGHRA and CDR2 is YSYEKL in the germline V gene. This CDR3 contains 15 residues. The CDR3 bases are TGCGCCAGCAGCCAAGCCAATCGTAGGGGGATTGAGCAGTTCTTC. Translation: CASSQANRRGIEQFF.

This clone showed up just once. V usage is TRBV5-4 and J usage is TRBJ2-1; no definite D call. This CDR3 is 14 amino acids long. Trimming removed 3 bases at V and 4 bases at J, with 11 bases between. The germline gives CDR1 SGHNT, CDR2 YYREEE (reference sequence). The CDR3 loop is CASSWTALYNEQFF. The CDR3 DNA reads TGTGCCAGCAGCTGGACGGCCCTGTACAATGAGCAGTTCTTC.

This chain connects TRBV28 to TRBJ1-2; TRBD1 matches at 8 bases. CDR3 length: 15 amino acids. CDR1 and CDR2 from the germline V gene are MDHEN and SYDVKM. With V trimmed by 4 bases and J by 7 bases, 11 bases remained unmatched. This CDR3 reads CASSSMWQGASGYTF. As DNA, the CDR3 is TGTGCCAGCAGTTCTATGTGGCAGGGGGCAAGTGGCTACACCTTC.

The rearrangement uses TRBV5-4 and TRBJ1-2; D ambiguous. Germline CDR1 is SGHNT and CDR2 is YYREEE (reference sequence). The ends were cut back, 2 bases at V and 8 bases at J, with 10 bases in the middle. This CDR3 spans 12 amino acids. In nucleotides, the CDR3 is TGTGCCAGCAGCTTCAGAGACGGAGGCTACACCTTC. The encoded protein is CASSFRDGGYTF.

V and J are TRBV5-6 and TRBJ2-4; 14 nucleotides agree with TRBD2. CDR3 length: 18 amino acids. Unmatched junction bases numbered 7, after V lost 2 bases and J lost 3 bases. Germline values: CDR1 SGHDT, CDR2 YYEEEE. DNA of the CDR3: TGTGCCAGCAGCTTAATAGGGACTAGCGGGAGTCTCAAAAACATTCAGTACTTC. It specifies CASSLIGTSGSLKNIQYF.

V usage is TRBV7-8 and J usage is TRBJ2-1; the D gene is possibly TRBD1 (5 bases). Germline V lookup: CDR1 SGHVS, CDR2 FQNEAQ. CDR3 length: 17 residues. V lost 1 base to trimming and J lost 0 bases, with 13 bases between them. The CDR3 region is CASSLVGRKSSYNEQFF. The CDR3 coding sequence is TGTGCCAGCAGCTTAGTGGGGCGGAAGAGCTCCTACAATGAGCAGTTCTTC. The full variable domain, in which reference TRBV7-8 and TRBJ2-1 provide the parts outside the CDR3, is GAGVSQSPRYKVAKRGQDVALRCDPISGHVSLFWYQQALGQGPEFLTYFQNEAQLDKSGLPSDRFFAERPEGSVSTLKIQRTQQEDSAVYLCASSLVGRKSSYNEQFFGPGTRLTVL.

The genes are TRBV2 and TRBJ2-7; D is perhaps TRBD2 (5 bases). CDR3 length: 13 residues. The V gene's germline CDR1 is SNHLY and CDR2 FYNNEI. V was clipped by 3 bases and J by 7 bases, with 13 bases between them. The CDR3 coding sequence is TGTGCCAGCAGTGACCCGAAACGGGGAGAGCAGTACTTC. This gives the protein CASSDPKRGEQYF.

The DNA for the CDR3 is TGTGCCAGCAGTTCACCCGGGACCTACGAGCAGTACTTC. It codes for CASSSPGTYEQYF. The chain is built from TRBV6-5 and TRBJ2-7, with a possible D match to TRBD2 (5 bases). Germline V lookup: CDR1 MNHEY, CDR2 SVGAGI. V lost 4 bases to trimming and J lost 2 bases, with 9 bases between them. The CDR3 runs 13 residues.

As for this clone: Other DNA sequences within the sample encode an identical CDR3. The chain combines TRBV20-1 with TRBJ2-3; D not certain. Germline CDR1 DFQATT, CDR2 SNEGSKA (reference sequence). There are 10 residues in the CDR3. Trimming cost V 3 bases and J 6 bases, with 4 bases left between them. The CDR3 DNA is TGCAGTGCTAGGGCCGATACGCAGTATTTT. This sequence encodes CSARADTQYF.

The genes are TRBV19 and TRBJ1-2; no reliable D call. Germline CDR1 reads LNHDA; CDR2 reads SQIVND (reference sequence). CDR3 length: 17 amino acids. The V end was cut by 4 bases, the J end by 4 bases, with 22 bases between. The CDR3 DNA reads TGTGCCAGTAGTACCGACTCGGCAACTCTTTGGGGCTATGGCTACACCTTC. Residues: CASSTDSATLWGYGYTF.